This T cell receptor (beta chain) was captured by sequencing in a study of T cells and Merkel cell carcinoma outcomes. Assay used: immunoSEQ multiplex PCR; TCRdb lists only in-frame clones, some missing. Counted here are approximately 7,000 clones, about 90% occurring once; the ten biggest clones make up around 2.8%. V was clipped by 9 bases and J by 5 bases, with 25 bases between them. The CDR3 totals 16 residues. Germline assignment: CDR1 SNHLY and CDR2 FYNNEI. This clonotype was obtained from a human donor with Merkel cell carcinoma. Material for sequencing was tumor tissue from Merkel cell carcinoma. The rearrangement joins TRBV2 to TRBJ1-1; D remains unclear. The DNA of the CDR3 is TGTGCCAGAGCAACTTTTCAGGTCATGGTTTGGACTGAAGCTTTCTTT. Encoded protein: CARATFQVMVWTEAFF.